A single sample gave rise to the 6 T cell receptor beta chains below, sequenced in a study of blood T cell repertoires in COVID-19 (dated by TCRdb to between 2020 and 2021). The library was built by means of the immunoSEQ multiplex PCR assay. This is the immuneACCESS table as TCRdb keeps it, with only in-frame sequences that have V and J called. A part of the clones is gone; compared with another copy, unresolved V genes explain less than half, and the rest is unexplained. This sample is represented by more than 200,000 clones; about nine tenths of them were singletons. Together, the top ten hold roughly 12% of the sample. Sequenced material: peripheral blood. The receptors shown here come from a middle-aged man with COVID-19, enrolled during active disease.

The chain links TRBV19 to TRBJ2-1; tentative D call: TRBD2 (6 bases). This CDR3 spans 13 amino acids. The germline V and J ends were trimmed by 4 bases and 7 bases, with 11 bases remaining between them. The germline V gene has CDR1 LNHDA and CDR2 SQIVND (reference sequence). CDR3 bases: TGTGCCAGTAGTACGGGAGCTCGGAATGAGCAGTTCTTC. It translates to CASSTGARNEQFF. Using reference TRBV19 and TRBJ2-1 for the parts outside the CDR3, the full variable domain is DGGITQSPKYLFRKEGQNVTLSCEQNLNHDAMYWYRQDPGQGLRLIYYSQIVNDFQKGDIAEGYSVSREKKESFPLTVTSAQKNPTAFYLCASSTGARNEQFFGPGTRLTVL.

V gene TRBV5-1 combines with J gene TRBJ2-1, with TRBD1 matching over 9 bases. With 2 bases clipped from V and 8 bases from J, the junction kept 5 bases outside the gene matches. Per germline, CDR1 SGHRS and CDR2 YFSETQ. The CDR3 is 14 amino acids. The CDR3 region is CASSFGQGWDEQFF. Here the CDR3 DNA reads TGCGCCAGCAGCTTCGGACAGGGGTGGGATGAGCAGTTCTTC. Variable domain in full (rest from reference TRBV5-1 and TRBJ2-1): KAGVTQTPRYLIKTRGQQVTLSCSPISGHRSVSWYQQTPGQGLQFLFEYFSETQRNKGNFPGRFSGRQFSNSRSEMNVSTLELGDSALYLCASSFGQGWDEQFFGPGTRLTVL.

This chain links TRBV5-6 with TRBJ1-1; D remains unclear. Trimming took off 9 bases at V and 5 bases at J, with 11 bases between the two ends. CDR1 and CDR2 from the germline V gene are SGHDT and YYEEEE. The CDR3 runs to 11 residues. This CDR3 is CATHGVTEAFF. The CDR3, as DNA: TGTGCCACGCACGGGGTGACTGAAGCTTTCTTT.

The chain is built from TRBV18 and TRBJ2-7; D is possibly TRBD1 (6 bases). Deletions cut 4 bases from V and 1 base from J, with 8 bases between. This CDR3 region has 13 residues. CDR1 and CDR2 from the germline V gene are KGHSH and LQKENI. The CDR3 sequence is CASSRQDSYEQYF. CDR3 nucleotides: TGTGCCAGCTCACGACAGGATTCCTACGAGCAGTACTTC. The entire variable domain, with the rest obtained from reference TRBV18 and TRBJ2-7, is as follows: NAGVMQNPRHLVRRRGQEARLRCSPMKGHSHVYWYRQLPEEGLKFMVYLQKENIIDESGMPKERFSAEFPKEGPSILRIQQVVRGDSAAYFCASSRQDSYEQYFGPGTRLTVT.

This clone appeared once. Distinct nucleotide sequences in the sample also encode this CDR3. This chain joins TRBV9 and TRBJ1-2, with 7 bases lining up with TRBD1. The germline V gene has CDR1 SGDLS and CDR2 YYNGEE. The CDR3 totals 14 residues. V dropped 0 bases and J dropped 4; count of bases not matched to a gene: 3. This CDR3 reads CASSVEAGGYGYTF. DNA for the CDR3: TGTGCCAGCAGCGTAGAGGCAGGGGGCTATGGCTACACCTTC.

This chain links TRBV5-6 with TRBJ1-1; TRBD1 might be the D (5 bases). The CDR3 contains 15 residues. Germline V CDR1 and CDR2: SGHDT, YYEEEE. Trimming removed 4 bases from V and 4 bases from J, with 17 bases in between. CDR3 protein: CASSRGGRGGTEAFF. The CDR3 DNA reads TGTGCCAGCAGCAGGGGTGGGCGCGGGGGCACTGAAGCTTTCTTT.